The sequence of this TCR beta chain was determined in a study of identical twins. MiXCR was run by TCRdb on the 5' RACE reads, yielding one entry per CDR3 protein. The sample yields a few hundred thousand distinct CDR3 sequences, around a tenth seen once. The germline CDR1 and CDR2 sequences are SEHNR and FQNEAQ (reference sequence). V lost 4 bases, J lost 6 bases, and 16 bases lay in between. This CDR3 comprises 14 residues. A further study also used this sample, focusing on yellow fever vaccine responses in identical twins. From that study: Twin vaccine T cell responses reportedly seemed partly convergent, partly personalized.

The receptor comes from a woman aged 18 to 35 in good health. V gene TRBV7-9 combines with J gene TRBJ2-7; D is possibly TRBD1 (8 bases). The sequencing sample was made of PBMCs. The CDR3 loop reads CASSYDRGGVEQYF. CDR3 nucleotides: TGTGCCAGCAGCTACGACAGGGGAGGGGTCGAGCAGTACTTC.